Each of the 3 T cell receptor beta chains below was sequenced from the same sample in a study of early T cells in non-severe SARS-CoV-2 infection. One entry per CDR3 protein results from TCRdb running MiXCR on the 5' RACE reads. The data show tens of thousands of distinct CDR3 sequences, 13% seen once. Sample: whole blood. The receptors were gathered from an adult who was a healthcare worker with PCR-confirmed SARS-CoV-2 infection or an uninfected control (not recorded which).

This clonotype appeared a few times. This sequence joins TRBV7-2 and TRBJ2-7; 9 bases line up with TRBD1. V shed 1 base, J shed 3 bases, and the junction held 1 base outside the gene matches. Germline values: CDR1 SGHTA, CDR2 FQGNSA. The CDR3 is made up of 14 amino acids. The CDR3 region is CASSLETGGYEQYF. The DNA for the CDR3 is TGTGCCAGCAGCTTAGAGACAGGGGGCTACGAGCAGTACTTC. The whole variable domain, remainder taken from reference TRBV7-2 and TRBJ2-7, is GAGVSQSPSNKVTEKGKDVELRCDPISGHTALYWYRQSLGQGLEFLIYFQGNSAPDKSGLPSDRFSAERTGGSVSTLTIQRTQQEDSAVYLCASSLETGGYEQYFGPGTRLTVT.

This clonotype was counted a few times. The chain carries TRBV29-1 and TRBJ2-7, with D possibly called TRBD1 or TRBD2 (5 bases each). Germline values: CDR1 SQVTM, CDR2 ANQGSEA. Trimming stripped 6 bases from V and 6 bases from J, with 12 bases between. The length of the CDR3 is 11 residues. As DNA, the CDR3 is TGCAGCGTAACCGGGGCAGCCGAGCAGTACTTC. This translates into CSVTGAAEQYF.

CDR3 in DNA: TGTGCCATCAGTGGGGCAGGAGATGGCTACACCTTC. Translation: CAISGAGDGYTF. The chain couples TRBV10-3 to TRBJ1-2, with no clear D. Between the trimmed V and J ends, which lost 4 bases and 6 bases, there was a span of 9 bases. Per germline, CDR1 ENHRY and CDR2 SYGVKD. The CDR3 spans 12 residues.